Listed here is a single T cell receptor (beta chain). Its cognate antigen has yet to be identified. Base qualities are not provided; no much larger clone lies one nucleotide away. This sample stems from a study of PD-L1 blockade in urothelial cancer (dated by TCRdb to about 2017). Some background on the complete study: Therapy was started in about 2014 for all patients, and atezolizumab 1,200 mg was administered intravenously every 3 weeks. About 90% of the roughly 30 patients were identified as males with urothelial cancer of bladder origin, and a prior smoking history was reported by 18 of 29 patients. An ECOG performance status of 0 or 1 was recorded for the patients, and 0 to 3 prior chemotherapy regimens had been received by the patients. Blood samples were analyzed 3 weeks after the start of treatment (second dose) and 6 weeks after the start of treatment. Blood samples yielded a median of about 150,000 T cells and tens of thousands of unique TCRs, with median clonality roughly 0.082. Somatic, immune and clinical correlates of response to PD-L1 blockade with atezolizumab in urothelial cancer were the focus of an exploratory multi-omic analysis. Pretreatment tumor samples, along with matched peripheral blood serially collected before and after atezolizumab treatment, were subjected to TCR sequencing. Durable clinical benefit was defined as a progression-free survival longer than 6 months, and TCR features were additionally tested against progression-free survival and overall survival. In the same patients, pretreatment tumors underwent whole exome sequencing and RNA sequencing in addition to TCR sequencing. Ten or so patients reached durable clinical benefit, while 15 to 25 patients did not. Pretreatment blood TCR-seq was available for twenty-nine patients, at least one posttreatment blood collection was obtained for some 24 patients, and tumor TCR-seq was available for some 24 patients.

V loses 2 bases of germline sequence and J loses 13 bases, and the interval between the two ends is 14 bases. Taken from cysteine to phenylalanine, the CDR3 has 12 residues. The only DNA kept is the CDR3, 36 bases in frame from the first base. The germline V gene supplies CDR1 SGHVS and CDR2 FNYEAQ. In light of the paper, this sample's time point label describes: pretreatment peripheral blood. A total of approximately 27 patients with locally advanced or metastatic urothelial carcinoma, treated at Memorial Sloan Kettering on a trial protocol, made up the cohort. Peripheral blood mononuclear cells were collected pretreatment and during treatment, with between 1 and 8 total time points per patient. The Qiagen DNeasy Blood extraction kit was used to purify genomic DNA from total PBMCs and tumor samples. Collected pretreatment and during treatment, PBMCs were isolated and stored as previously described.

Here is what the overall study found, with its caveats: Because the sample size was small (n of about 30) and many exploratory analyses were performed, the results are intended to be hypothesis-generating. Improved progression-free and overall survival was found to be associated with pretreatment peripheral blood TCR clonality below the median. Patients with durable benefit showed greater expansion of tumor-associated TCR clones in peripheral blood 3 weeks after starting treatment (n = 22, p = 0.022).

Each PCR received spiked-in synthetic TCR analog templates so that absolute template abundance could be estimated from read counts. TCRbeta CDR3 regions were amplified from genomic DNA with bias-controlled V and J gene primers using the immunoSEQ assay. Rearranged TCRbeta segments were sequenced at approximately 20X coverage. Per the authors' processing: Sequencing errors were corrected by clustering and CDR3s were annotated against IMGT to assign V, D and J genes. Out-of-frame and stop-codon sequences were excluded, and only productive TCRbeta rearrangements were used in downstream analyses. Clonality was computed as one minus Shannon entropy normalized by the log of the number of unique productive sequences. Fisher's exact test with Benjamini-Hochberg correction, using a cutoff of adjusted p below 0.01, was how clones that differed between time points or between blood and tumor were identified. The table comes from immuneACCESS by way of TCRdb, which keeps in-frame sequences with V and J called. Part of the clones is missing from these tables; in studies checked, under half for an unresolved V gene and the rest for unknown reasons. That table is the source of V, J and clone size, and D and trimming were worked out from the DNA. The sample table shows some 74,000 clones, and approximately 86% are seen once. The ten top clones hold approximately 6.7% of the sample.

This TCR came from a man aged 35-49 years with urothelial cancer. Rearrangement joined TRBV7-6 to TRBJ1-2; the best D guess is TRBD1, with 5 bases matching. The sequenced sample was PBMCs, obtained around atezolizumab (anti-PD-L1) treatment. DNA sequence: TGTGCCAGCAGCTTATATCAGGACACCCTCACCTTC. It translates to CASSLYQDTLTF.